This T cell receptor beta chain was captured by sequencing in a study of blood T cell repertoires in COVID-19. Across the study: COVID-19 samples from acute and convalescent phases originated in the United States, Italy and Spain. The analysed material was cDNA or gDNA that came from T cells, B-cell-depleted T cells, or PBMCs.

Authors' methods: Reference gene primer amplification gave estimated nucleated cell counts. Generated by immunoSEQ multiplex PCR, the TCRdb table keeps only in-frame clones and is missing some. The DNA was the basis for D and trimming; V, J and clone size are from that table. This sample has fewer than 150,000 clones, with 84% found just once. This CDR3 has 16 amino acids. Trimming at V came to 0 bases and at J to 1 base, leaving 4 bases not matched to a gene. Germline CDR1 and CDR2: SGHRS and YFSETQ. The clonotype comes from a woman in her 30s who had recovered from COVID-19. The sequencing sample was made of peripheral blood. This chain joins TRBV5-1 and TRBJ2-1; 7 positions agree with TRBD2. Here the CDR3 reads CASSLGGSLSYNEQFF. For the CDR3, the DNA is TGCGCCAGCAGCTTGGGCGGGAGTCTGTCCTACAATGAGCAGTTCTTC.